This TCR beta chain was captured by sequencing in a study of PD-L1 blockade in urothelial cancer. The repertoire was sequenced with immunoSEQ multiplex PCR; TCRdb's copy has only in-frame clones and lacks some. The table has some 51,000 clones, more than 75% seen once; the top ten hold under 2.5%. The time point denotes: peripheral blood 6 weeks after treatment start. Samples spanned pretreatment and treatment, with 1 to 8 time points per patient. This clonotype was obtained from a man aged 60 to 69 with urothelial cancer. The sample here was PBMCs, taken around atezolizumab (anti-PD-L1) treatment.

The CDR3 reads CASTPTLNTGELFF. CDR3 sequence (DNA): TGTGCCAGTACCCCGACTCTGAACACCGGGGAGCTGTTTTTT. The V call is TRBV19, the J call TRBJ2-2; D is unclear. CDR3 length equals 14 residues. V was pared by 7 bases and J by 1 base, with 10 bases between. Germline loops: CDR1 LNHDA, CDR2 SQIVND (reference sequence).